Below, 8 T cell receptor beta chains from the same sample are listed, as sequenced in a study of naive CD8 T cells in extremely preterm neonates. The table came from immunoSEQ multiplex PCR; TCRdb's copy has only in-frame clones and leaves some out. Among about 5,100 clones listed, nearly 99% were seen once. The sample consisted of naive CD8+ T cells from blood. The receptor set was obtained from a human donor in good health.

The CDR3 sequence: CASSRELAGADTQYF. As DNA, the CDR3 is TGCGCCAGCAGCCGGGAACTAGCGGGAGCAGATACGCAGTATTTT. The rearrangement links TRBV5-1 to TRBJ2-3; 11 bases are a match to TRBD2. The CDR3 length is 15 residues. The germline V gene encodes CDR1 SGHRS and CDR2 YFSETQ. The V gene end was trimmed by 4 bases and the J gene end by 4 bases; junction bases not matched to a gene: 5.

This chain joins TRBV5-1 and TRBJ1-1; D is unresolved. CDR3 length equals 17 residues. Trimming removed 0 bases at V and 2 bases at J, with 17 bases between. The germline gives CDR1 SGHRS, CDR2 YFSETQ. As DNA, the CDR3 is TGCGCCAGCAGCTTGGCCTCAGTGGGCCCAATCAACACTGAAGCTTTCTTT. Residues: CASSLASVGPINTEAFF. The variable domain in full, completed from reference TRBV5-1 and TRBJ1-1, reads KAGVTQTPRYLIKTRGQQVTLSCSPISGHRSVSWYQQTPGQGLQFLFEYFSETQRNKGNFPGRFSGRQFSNSRSEMNVSTLELGDSALYLCASSLASVGPINTEAFFGQGTRLTVV.

CDR3 nucleotides: TGCGCCAGCAGCCAAGCGAGGAACCAGGGAATCCCCGAGCAGTACTTC. This encodes CASSQARNQGIPEQYF. The V gene is TRBV4-1, the J gene TRBJ2-7; tentatively, D is TRBD1 (5 bases). Germline values: CDR1 MGHRA, CDR2 YSYEKL. V gave up 1 base and J gave up 6 bases, with 19 bases separating them. The CDR3 is 16 residues long.

The rearrangement joins TRBV7-9 to TRBJ2-7; 7 bases are shared with TRBD1. V trimming: 1 base; J trimming: 5 bases; junction bases outside the gene matches: 8. In germline, CDR1 is SEHNR, CDR2 FQNEAQ (reference sequence). The CDR3 sequence is 15 residues long. The CDR3 here is CASSLVTGDPDEQYF. CDR3 DNA sequence: TGTGCCAGCAGCTTAGTAACAGGGGATCCAGACGAGCAGTACTTC.

The J gene is TRBJ2-7, the V gene TRBV5-4; 9 nucleotides align to TRBD1. Germline-derived CDR1 and CDR2 are SGHNT and YYREEE (reference sequence). V lost 4 bases and J lost 5; bases outside the gene matches: 1. The CDR3 is made up of 12 amino acids. Here the CDR3 reads CASSGTGNEQYF. CDR3 nucleotide sequence: TGTGCCAGCAGCGGGACAGGGAACGAGCAGTACTTC.

The V and J genes are TRBV27 and TRBJ2-1, with 12 bases lining up with TRBD2. CDR3 length: 16 residues. Germline lookup yields CDR1 MNHEY and CDR2 SMNVEV (reference sequence). V shed 6 bases, J shed 4 bases, and the junction held 7 bases outside the gene matches. CDR3 sequence reads: CASSQTSGSIYNEQFF. Written as DNA, the CDR3 is TGTGCCAGCAGCCAGACTAGCGGGAGTATTTACAATGAGCAGTTCTTC.

This clone has only one observation. The V and J genes are TRBV7-9 and TRBJ2-1; 9 nucleotides agree with TRBD2. Germline V lookup: CDR1 SEHNR, CDR2 FQNEAQ (reference sequence). The CDR3 spans 16 residues. The V and J ends lost 0 bases and 3 bases, in that order; junction bases with no gene match: 3. Written as DNA, the CDR3 is TGTGCCAGCAGCTTAGCTGCTAGCGGGAACTACAATGAGCAGTTCTTC. It encodes CASSLAASGNYNEQFF.

The V and J genes are TRBV27 and TRBJ2-3; tentatively, D is TRBD1 (6 bases). CDR3 size: 15 residues. V was shortened by 0 bases and J by 5 bases, with 12 bases between the two germline ends. Germline V gives CDR1 MNHEY, CDR2 SMNVEV (reference sequence). For the CDR3, the DNA is TGTGCCAGCAGTTTATCTTCCAGGGGTGAAGATACGCAGTATTTT. Residues: CASSLSSRGEDTQYF.